These 15 T cell receptor beta chains share one sample of origin, sequenced in a study of T cell responses to AZD1222 COVID-19 vaccine. Profiled with immunoSEQ multiplex PCR; TCRdb holds only in-frame clones, not every one. This table holds 65,000 to 95,000 clones, more than 70% found once. Sequenced here: peripheral blood, sampled on day 0 of AZD1222 vaccination. The receptors shown here come from an adult in good health.

This clone was seen only once. The chain uses TRBV19 and TRBJ2-3; 9 bases match TRBD2. Germline CDR1 reads LNHDA; CDR2 reads SQIVND (reference sequence). V was pared by 7 bases and J by 3 bases, with 8 bases of the junction left unmatched. CDR3 size: 15 residues. DNA for the CDR3: TGTGCCAGTACCTTCTTTGCGGGAGGGACAGATACGCAGTATTTT. Translation gives CASTFFAGGTDTQYF.

The chain employs TRBV6-6 and TRBJ1-4; unclear D gene. The CDR3 contains 12 residues. Per the germline V gene, CDR1 is MNHNY and CDR2 is SVGAGI (reference sequence). The V and J ends lost 6 bases and 8 bases respectively, with 10 bases between them. The CDR3 DNA reads as TGTGCCAGCAGAACCGAACGAGAAAAACTGTTTTTT. Protein: CASRTEREKLFF.

This clone was found a few times. The chain combines TRBV27 with TRBJ1-2; 7 positions agree with TRBD1. V dropped 6 bases and J dropped 1; count of bases not matched to a gene: 11. Per the germline V gene, CDR1 is MNHEY and CDR2 is SMNVEV (reference sequence). CDR3 length equals 16 residues. The CDR3 protein is CASRGVGTDINYGYTF. The CDR3 bases are TGTGCCAGCAGGGGCGTCGGGACAGATATTAACTATGGCTACACCTTC.

The V and J genes are TRBV18 and TRBJ2-3, with unresolved D. The CDR3 length is 13 residues. The V end lost 6 bases, the J end lost 4 bases, and 11 bases lay between the germline ends. Germline lookup yields CDR1 KGHSH and CDR2 LQKENI. The CDR3 coding sequence is TGTGCCAGCTCCTCCTCGGGTTCAGATACGCAGTATTTT. The encoded protein is CASSSSGSDTQYF.

The rearrangement links TRBV7-8 to TRBJ1-2; D possibly corresponds to TRBD1 (5 bases). CDR3 size: 14 residues. V lost 2 bases and J 7 bases, leaving 14 bases between the germline ends. CDR1 SGHVS and CDR2 FQNEAQ come from the germline V gene. CDR3 residues: CASSLNQGRAGYTF. The CDR3 nucleotides read TGTGCCAGCAGCTTAAATCAGGGTAGAGCTGGCTACACCTTC. Full variable domain (outside the CDR3, taken from reference TRBV7-8 and TRBJ1-2): GAGVSQSPRYKVAKRGQDVALRCDPISGHVSLFWYQQALGQGPEFLTYFQNEAQLDKSGLPSDRFFAERPEGSVSTLKIQRTQQEDSAVYLCASSLNQGRAGYTFGSGTRLTVV.

Concerning this clone: The sample contains more than one DNA sequence encoding this CDR3. The chain links TRBV5-1 to TRBJ2-3; no clear D. Per germline, CDR1 SGHRS and CDR2 YFSETQ. Trimming left V 0 bases short and J 1 base short, with 3 bases between. CDR3 length: 13 residues. The CDR3 DNA sequence: TGCGCCAGCAGCTTGGGCGGCACAGATACGCAGTATTTT. Translating it yields CASSLGGTDTQYF.

The V call is TRBV19, the J call TRBJ1-4; D gene uncertain. V lost 3 bases and J 8 bases, leaving 13 bases between the germline ends. The CDR3 is 14 residues long. Germline loops: CDR1 LNHDA, CDR2 SQIVND (reference sequence). CDR3 sequence: CASSISGLQEKLFF. The DNA for the CDR3 is TGTGCCAGTAGTATCTCGGGGTTACAGGAAAAACTGTTTTTT. The complete variable domain, with remaining parts taken from reference TRBV19 and TRBJ1-4, reads DGGITQSPKYLFRKEGQNVTLSCEQNLNHDAMYWYRQDPGQGLRLIYYSQIVNDFQKGDIAEGYSVSREKKESFPLTVTSAQKNPTAFYLCASSISGLQEKLFFGSGTQLSVL.

The V call is TRBV4-2, the J call TRBJ2-5; tentatively, D is TRBD1 (5 bases). Germline V gene sequence: CDR1 LGHNA, CDR2 YNFKEQ. V was trimmed by 8 bases and J by 5 bases, leaving 24 bases between them. The CDR3 loop spans 16 amino acids. The CDR3 loop is CASSSLQGGKDETQYF. CDR3 DNA sequence: TGTGCCAGCTCCTCCCTGCAGGGCGGAAAGGATGAGACCCAGTACTTC.

The V gene is TRBV6-6, the J gene TRBJ2-7; D could derive from TRBD1 or TRBD2 (7 bases each). This CDR3 spans 15 amino acids. The germline V gene has CDR1 MNHNY and CDR2 SVGAGI (reference sequence). Deletions cut 5 bases from V and 7 bases from J, with 21 bases between. CDR3 sequence: CASSAAGGGRGEQYF. The CDR3 nucleotides read TGTGCCAGCAGTGCCGCAGGGGGGGGGCGCGGGGAGCAGTACTTC.

This chain links TRBV28 with TRBJ2-7; 10 bases match TRBD1. The CDR3 loop spans 12 amino acids. CDR1 MDHEN and CDR2 SYDVKM come from the germline V gene. V shed 8 bases and J 4 bases; nucleotides not matched to a gene: 2. CDR3: CASGQGEYEQYF. CDR3 DNA sequence: TGTGCCAGCGGACAGGGGGAGTACGAGCAGTACTTC.

The chain uses TRBV7-8 and TRBJ2-3; 7 nucleotides line up with TRBD2. CDR3 length: 14 residues. The junction had 5 bases not matched to a gene; V was cut back by 5 bases and J by 3 bases. In germline, CDR1 is SGHVS, CDR2 FQNEAQ. CDR3 residues: CASSVGGRTDTQYF. CDR3 DNA: TGTGCCAGCAGCGTGGGGGGGAGGACAGATACGCAGTATTTT.

The chain joins TRBV10-2 to TRBJ2-2; 9 bases agree with TRBD1. The CDR3 is made up of 14 amino acids. The germline V gene encodes CDR1 WSHSY and CDR2 SAAADI. V dropped 7 bases and J dropped 7; count of bases not matched to a gene: 7. CDR3 coding DNA: TGCGCCAGCACCCTGGGACAGGGATTCGGGGAGCTGTTTTTT. Translated, it gives CASTLGQGFGELFF.

V usage is TRBV7-9 and J usage is TRBJ1-1; D call uncertain. Germline CDR1 reads SEHNR; CDR2 reads FQNEAQ (reference sequence). With 5 bases removed from V and 5 bases from J, the gap between germline ends came to 12 bases. The CDR3 spans 13 residues. CDR3 in DNA: TGTGCCAGCAGCCATGGATTAGGAACTGAAGCTTTCTTT. Translating gives CASSHGLGTEAFF.

The chain combines TRBV27 with TRBJ2-6; D not certain. The CDR3 length is 16 residues. Germline loops: CDR1 MNHEY, CDR2 SMNVEV (reference sequence). The germline V and J ends were trimmed by 7 bases and 0 bases, with 13 bases remaining between them. Here the CDR3 reads CASTLDAHSGANVLTF. The CDR3 region has the DNA TGTGCCAGCACCCTGGACGCCCACTCTGGGGCCAACGTCCTGACTTTC.

In its sample, this clone was seen once. The rearrangement uses TRBV5-1 and TRBJ1-4, with a weak D call TRBD1 (5 bases). Per the germline V gene, CDR1 is SGHRS and CDR2 is YFSETQ. V lost 0 bases to trimming and J lost 5 bases, with 8 bases between them. The CDR3 covers 14 residues. CDR3 sequence: CASSLEGRNEKLFF. In DNA form, the CDR3 reads TGCGCCAGCAGCTTGGAGGGGAGGAATGAAAAACTGTTTTTT.